These 22 T cell receptor beta chains originate from one sample sequenced in a study of cytomegalovirus exposure and HLA in healthy donors. Primers for the PCR totalled 60 Vbeta and 13 Jbeta. Sequenced by immunoSEQ multiplex PCR; TCRdb stores in-frame clones only, minus some. The data hold more than 110,000 clones, with around 75% observed a single time. Sequencing input: PBMCs. Receptors originate from a woman in her 30s in good health and CMV-seronegative.

CDR3 sequence: CASSTLTGATEAFF. For the CDR3, the DNA is TGTGCCAGCAGCACACTTACAGGGGCCACTGAAGCTTTCTTT. The J gene is TRBJ1-1, the V gene TRBV27; TRBD1 matches at 7 bases. Trimming removed 6 bases from V and 4 bases from J; junction bases left unmatched: 8. The CDR3 loop spans 14 amino acids. Germline assignment: CDR1 MNHEY and CDR2 SMNVEV (reference sequence).

There are a few counts of this clone. The genes are TRBV19 and TRBJ2-7; 12 bases line up with TRBD2. Germline assignment: CDR1 LNHDA and CDR2 SQIVND (reference sequence). V lost 3 bases, J lost 9 bases, and 15 bases stayed unmatched. This CDR3 has 17 amino acids. The CDR3 bases are TGTGCCAGTAGTATGGTCCGTGCTAGCGGGAGGGCTACGGGGCAGTACTTC. Amino acid sequence: CASSMVRASGRATGQYF.

In this sample, this clone turned up a few times. This chain joins TRBV29-1 and TRBJ1-2; 8 bases map to TRBD1. The CDR3 covers 13 residues. The V segment lost 7 bases and the J segment 3 bases; nucleotides outside the gene matches: 7. Germline loops: CDR1 SQVTM, CDR2 ANQGSEA. CDR3 sequence (DNA): TGCAGCGCAGCGACAGGGGTGGACTATGGCTACACCTTC. Amino acids: CSAATGVDYGYTF.

This clone was seen a handful of times. The chain is built from TRBV2 and TRBJ1-2; 8 nucleotides agree with TRBD1. CDR1 is SNHLY, CDR2 FYNNEI, per germline. With 9 bases clipped from V and 5 bases from J, the junction kept 11 bases outside the gene matches. The CDR3 is made up of 14 amino acids. The CDR3 DNA follows: TGTGCCAGTAGAAAACTCGGGACAGGATATGGCTACACCTTC. Amino acid sequence: CASRKLGTGYGYTF.

The rearrangement joins TRBV2 to TRBJ2-5; maybe TRBD2 (5 bases). The CDR3 covers 12 residues. Germline loops: CDR1 SNHLY, CDR2 FYNNEI. V lost 8 bases and J lost 4, with 11 bases in between. For the CDR3, the DNA is TGTGCCAGCGTCGGAGGAGGAGAGACCCAGTACTTC. As protein: CASVGGGETQYF.

The CDR3 coding sequence is TGTGCCAGCAGCCTCTGGGGGCGTGAGCAGTACGTC. Protein: CASSLWGREQYV. This sequence joins TRBV5-6 and TRBJ2-7; maybe TRBD1 (6 bases). The V and J ends lost 4 bases and 7 bases respectively, with 12 bases between them. Germline lookup yields CDR1 SGHDT and CDR2 YYEEEE. This CDR3 is 12 amino acids long.

This chain connects TRBV4-2 to TRBJ2-5, with TRBD2 identical over 13 bases. Germline CDR1 LGHNA, CDR2 YNFKEQ. The CDR3 is 17 residues long. V lost 2 bases to trimming and J lost 1 base; unmatched junction nucleotides: 4. CDR3 sequence: CASSQRTSGGFQETQYF. The CDR3 DNA is TGTGCCAGCAGCCAACGGACTAGCGGGGGCTTCCAAGAGACCCAGTACTTC.

The rearrangement links TRBV19 to TRBJ2-1; D is undetermined. Trimming stripped 8 bases from V and 8 bases from J, with 13 bases between. CDR1 LNHDA and CDR2 SQIVND come from the germline V gene (reference sequence). The CDR3 is 12 residues long. The CDR3 bases are TGTGCCAGTGCCTCAAGAGGATATGAGCAGTTCTTC. This encodes CASASRGYEQFF. The whole variable domain, filled in from reference TRBV19 and TRBJ2-1, reads DGGITQSPKYLFRKEGQNVTLSCEQNLNHDAMYWYRQDPGQGLRLIYYSQIVNDFQKGDIAEGYSVSREKKESFPLTVTSAQKNPTAFYLCASASRGYEQFFGPGTRLTVL.

This chain connects TRBV19 to TRBJ1-6; possibly TRBD1 for D (6 bases). The CDR3 length is 14 residues. Germline V gene lookup returns CDR1 LNHDA and CDR2 SQIVND (reference sequence). V was shortened by 5 bases and J by 4 bases, with 9 bases between the two germline ends. CDR3 in DNA: TGTGCCAGTAGTCTACAGGGTTATAATTCACCCCTCCACTTT. It translates to CASSLQGYNSPLHF.

This clone was picked up one time. The chain couples TRBV28 to TRBJ2-3; tentatively, D is TRBD1 (5 bases). Germline CDR1 is MDHEN and CDR2 is SYDVKM. CDR3 length equals 13 residues. The V end lost 8 bases, the J end lost 1 base, and 10 bases lay between the germline ends. The CDR3 is CASGAAGTDTQYF. In DNA, the CDR3 is TGTGCCAGCGGGGCGGCTGGCACAGATACGCAGTATTTT.

Notes on this clone: This same CDR3 is encoded by further DNA sequences in the sample. The rearrangement links TRBV5-1 to TRBJ2-5; maybe TRBD1 (5 bases). The CDR3 is 12 amino acids. The V gene lost 5 bases and the J gene lost 2 bases, with 7 bases spanning the gap. Germline CDR1 SGHRS, CDR2 YFSETQ. The CDR3 DNA sequence: TGCGCCAGCAGGACAGATCAAGAGACCCAGTACTTC. This encodes CASRTDQETQYF.

This clone was seen more than once but under ten times. The chain combines TRBV7-2 with TRBJ2-3; D remains ambiguous. V lost 3 bases, J lost 2 bases, and 3 bases lay in between. This CDR3 spans 12 amino acids. Germline V gene sequence: CDR1 SGHTA, CDR2 FQGNSA. CDR3 DNA sequence: TGTGCCAGCAGCTTTAACACAGATACGCAGTATTTT. This gives the protein CASSFNTDTQYF.

The CDR3 loop reads CASSPQPVDYGYTF. The CDR3, as DNA: TGTGCCAGCAGCCCACAGCCTGTCGACTATGGCTACACCTTC. The V call is TRBV9, the J call TRBJ1-2; D is unclear. Germline CDR1 SGDLS, CDR2 YYNGEE. V was clipped by 4 bases and J by 3 bases, with 13 bases between them. The CDR3 runs 14 residues.

The V gene is TRBV6-5, the J gene TRBJ2-7; D unclear. The germline V and J ends were trimmed by 4 bases and 3 bases, with 10 bases remaining between them. Germline V gene data show CDR1 as MNHEY and CDR2 as SVGAGI. The CDR3 has 13 residues. CDR3 loop: CASSSRSGYEQYV. CDR3 in DNA: TGTGCCAGCAGTTCCCGGAGTGGCTACGAGCAGTACGTC.

The DNA of the CDR3 is TGTGCCAGCAGCTTACTCCGGGGTCACCTCAGTGCAGATACGCAGTATTTT. This gives the protein CASSLLRGHLSADTQYF. This chain connects TRBV7-9 to TRBJ2-3, with a possible D match to TRBD2 (5 bases). The V gene lost 2 bases and the J gene lost 4 bases, with 19 bases spanning the gap. The germline V gene encodes CDR1 SEHNR and CDR2 FQNEAQ (reference sequence). The CDR3 contains 17 residues.

The chain recombines TRBV18 with TRBJ2-5; 9 positions agree with TRBD2. Losses at the gene ends were 3 bases for V and 2 bases for J; bases not matched to a gene: 4. This CDR3 is 15 amino acids long. Germline lookup yields CDR1 KGHSH and CDR2 LQKENI. The CDR3 loop is CASSPTSGPQETQYF. The CDR3 DNA is TGTGCCAGCTCACCGACTAGCGGACCGCAAGAGACCCAGTACTTC.

There are a few counts of this clone. The rearrangement links TRBV2 to TRBJ2-5, with 8 bases lining up with TRBD1. CDR3 length: 16 amino acids. V lost 2 bases to trimming and J lost 4 bases; unmatched junction nucleotides: 9. Germline assignment: CDR1 SNHLY and CDR2 FYNNEI. The CDR3 nucleotides are TGTGCCAGCAGTGAACGGCCAGGGGGCGATGGAGAGACCCAGTACTTC. Residues: CASSERPGGDGETQYF. The complete variable domain, with remaining parts taken from reference TRBV2 and TRBJ2-5, reads EPEVTQTPSHQVTQMGQEVILRCVPISNHLYFYWYRQILGQKVEFLVSFYNNEISEKSEIFDDQFSVERPDGSNFTLKIRSTKLEDSAMYFCASSERPGGDGETQYFGPGTRLLVL.

This clone has a handful of counts. The chain couples TRBV6-1 to TRBJ2-2, with D perhaps matching TRBD1 (5 bases). Germline V CDR1 and CDR2: MNHNS, SASEGT. The length of the CDR3 is 13 residues. V lost 5 bases and J lost 4, with 8 bases in between. Here the CDR3 DNA reads TGTGCCAGCAGTCCCCAGGGCACCGGGGAGCTGTTTTTT. This encodes CASSPQGTGELFF.

The chain carries TRBV7-8 and TRBJ2-7; 7 nucleotides line up with TRBD2. The junction had 6 bases not matched to a gene; V was cut back by 2 bases and J by 2 bases. Germline CDR1 and CDR2: SGHVS and FQNEAQ. The CDR3 loop spans 15 amino acids. CDR3 in amino acids: CASSLRSSGAYEQYF. Here the CDR3 DNA reads TGTGCCAGCAGCTTACGGTCTAGCGGAGCCTACGAGCAGTACTTC.

This clone turned up a few times. The rearrangement joins TRBV7-9 to TRBJ2-5, with D maybe TRBD2 (6 bases). The CDR3 extends over 15 amino acids. Trimming took off 7 bases at V and 5 bases at J, with 20 bases between the two ends. Germline loops: CDR1 SEHNR, CDR2 FQNEAQ (reference sequence). CDR3 sequence (DNA): TGTGCCAGCACCAAGTCATCGGAGGGTGTCGAGACCCAGTACTTC. It is translated as CASTKSSEGVETQYF.

The J gene is TRBJ2-1, the V gene TRBV5-1; tentatively, D is TRBD1 (5 bases). In germline, CDR1 is SGHRS, CDR2 YFSETQ. There are 12 residues in the CDR3. The V end was cut by 3 bases, the J end by 9 bases, with 10 bases between. The DNA for the CDR3 is TGCGCCAGCAGCTGGGTGGGGCGTGAGCAGTTCTTC. Translating it yields CASSWVGREQFF.

The chain has TRBV29-1 and TRBJ2-3; a weak D match, TRBD2 (7 bases). Germline V gene data show CDR1 as SQVTM and CDR2 as ANQGSEA. The CDR3 runs 16 residues. The V end was cut by 6 bases, the J end by 0 bases, with 19 bases between. CDR3 nucleotide sequence: TGCAGCGTCGTTAGGGGGGGAGCTTCTAGCACAGATACGCAGTATTTT. Protein sequence: CSVVRGGASSTDTQYF.